The rows below give T cell receptor beta chains drawn from one sample of a study of blood T cell repertoires in COVID-19. TCRdb keeps only in-frame clones here, not all; method: immunoSEQ multiplex PCR. The table records about 120,000 clones, over 75% of them present only once. Input material: peripheral blood. All receptors come from a man older than 75 with active or convalescent COVID-19. Both conserved end residues are part of each CDR3. The D gene is left open where the match is weak. Size values are once, few and many counts, or a class for expanded clones, and some rows have none.

NA	TRBV28	NA	TRBJ2-6	TGTGCCAGCAGTTTATTGGGGGCAGCACACAGCTCTGGGGCCAACGTCCTGACTTTC	CASSLLGAAHSSGANVLTF
NA	TRBV10-3	NA	TRBJ1-5	TGTGCCATCAGTGCCTCAGGGTCTAGCAATCAGCCCCAGCATTTT	CAISASGSSNQPQHF
NA	TRBV10-3	NA	TRBJ1-1	TGTGCCATCAGTGAGATAGGGGAAGGTGCTGAAGCTTTCTTT	CAISEIGEGAEAFF
NA	TRBV19	NA	TRBJ2-7	TGTGCCAGTAGTCAGCGGGCTCGCTCCTACGAGCAGTACTTC	CASSQRARSYEQYF
NA	TRBV7-8	NA	TRBJ1-4	TGTGCCAGCAGCTTAGAGGCGAGGGAAAAACTGTTTTTT	CASSLEAREKLFF
TRBD1	TRBV7-7	NA	TRBJ2-5	TGTGCCAGCAGCCCGACAGGGGGGTGGGAGACCCAGTACTTC	CASSPTGGWETQYF
TRBD2	TRBV29-1	NA	TRBJ2-1	TGCGGCGCGGGACTAGCCAGGGATGAGCAGTTCTTC	CGAGLARDEQFF
NA	TRBV18	NA	TRBJ2-1	TGTGCCAGCTCACCGGAACAGGTGAGCTCCTACAATGAGCAGTTCTTC	CASSPEQVSSYNEQFF
NA	TRBV6-6	NA	TRBJ2-1	TGTGCCAGCATGGCAGGGTCCAATGAGCAGTTCTTC	CASMAGSNEQFF
NA	TRBV7-2	NA	TRBJ1-5	TGTGCCAGCAGCTTATATCGGGGAATCAATCAGCCCCAGCATTTT	CASSLYRGINQPQHF
NA	TRBV10-3	once	TRBJ1-5	TGTGCCATCAGTGAGCGGGGGGGGCAACAGCCCCAGCATTTT	CAISERGGQQPQHF
NA	TRBV4-3	NA	TRBJ1-6	TGCGCCAGCAGCCAATTGACGGGGGCCTATAATTCACCCCTCCACTTT	CASSQLTGAYNSPLHF
NA	TRBV7-3	NA	TRBJ2-1	TGTGCCAGCAGTCGGCGCCGCGGGGCCTACAATGAGCAGTTCTTC	CASSRRRGAYNEQFF